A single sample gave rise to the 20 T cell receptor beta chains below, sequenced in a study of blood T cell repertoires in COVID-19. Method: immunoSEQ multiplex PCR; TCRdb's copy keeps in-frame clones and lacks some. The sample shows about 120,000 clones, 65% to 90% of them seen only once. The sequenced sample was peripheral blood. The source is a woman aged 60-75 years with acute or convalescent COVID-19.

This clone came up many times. In nucleotides, the CDR3 is TGTGCCAGCAGGTATGGTAGGGACAGCCCGAACTCTGGGGCCAACGTCCTGACTTTC. Its protein product is CASRYGRDSPNSGANVLTF. The chain links TRBV7-3 to TRBJ2-6, with 7 bases matching TRBD1. Germline CDR1 SGHTA, CDR2 FQGTGA. The ends lost 6 bases at V and 0 bases at J; junction bases unmatched: 14. This CDR3 has 19 residues. The full variable domain, completed using reference TRBV7-3 and TRBJ2-6, is GAGVSQTPSNKVTEKGKYVELRCDPISGHTALYWYRQSLGQGPEFLIYFQGTGAADDSGLPNDRFFAVRPEGSVSTLKIQRTERGDSAVYLCASRYGRDSPNSGANVLTFGAGSRLTVL.

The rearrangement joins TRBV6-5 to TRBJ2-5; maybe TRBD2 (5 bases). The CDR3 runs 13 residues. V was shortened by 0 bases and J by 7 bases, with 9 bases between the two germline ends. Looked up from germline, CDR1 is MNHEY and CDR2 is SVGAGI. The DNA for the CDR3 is TGTGCCAGCAGTTACTCGAGGGTCGGGACCCAGTACTTC. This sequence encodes CASSYSRVGTQYF.

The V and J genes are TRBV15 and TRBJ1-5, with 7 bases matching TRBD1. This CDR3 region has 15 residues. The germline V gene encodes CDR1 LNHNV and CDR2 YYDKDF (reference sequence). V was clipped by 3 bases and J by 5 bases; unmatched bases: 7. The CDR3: CATSREDRLHQPQHF. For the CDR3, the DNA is TGTGCCACCAGCAGGGAGGACAGGCTTCATCAGCCCCAGCATTTT.

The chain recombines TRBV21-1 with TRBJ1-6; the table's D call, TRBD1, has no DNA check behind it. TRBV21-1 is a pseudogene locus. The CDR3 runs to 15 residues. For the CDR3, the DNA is TGTGCCAGCAGCGTCCGACAGCCTCATAATTCACCCCTCCACTTT. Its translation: CASSVRQPHNSPLHF.

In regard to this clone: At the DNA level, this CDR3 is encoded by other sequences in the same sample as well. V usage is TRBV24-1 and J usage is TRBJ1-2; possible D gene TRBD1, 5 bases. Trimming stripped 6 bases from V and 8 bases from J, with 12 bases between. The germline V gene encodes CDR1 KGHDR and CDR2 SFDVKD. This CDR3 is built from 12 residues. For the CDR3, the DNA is TGTGCCACCAGTAAAGGGGCAGGGGGCTACACCTTC. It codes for CATSKGAGGYTF.

The CDR3 sequence is CASSVEGSLGETQYF. CDR3 nucleotides: TGTGCCAGCAGCGTAGAGGGGTCCCTTGGGGAGACCCAGTACTTC. The chain joins TRBV9 to TRBJ2-5, with TRBD1 as a possible D gene (5 bases). V was cut by 0 bases and J by 5 bases, with 14 bases left in between. Per the germline V gene, CDR1 is SGDLS and CDR2 is YYNGEE. The CDR3 covers 15 residues.

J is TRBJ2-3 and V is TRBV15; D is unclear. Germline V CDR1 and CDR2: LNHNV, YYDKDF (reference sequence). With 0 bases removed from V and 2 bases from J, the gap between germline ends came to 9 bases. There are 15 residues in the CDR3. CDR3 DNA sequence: TGTGCCACCAGCAGAGATGTGGCAGTCACAGATACGCAGTATTTT. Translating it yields CATSRDVAVTDTQYF.

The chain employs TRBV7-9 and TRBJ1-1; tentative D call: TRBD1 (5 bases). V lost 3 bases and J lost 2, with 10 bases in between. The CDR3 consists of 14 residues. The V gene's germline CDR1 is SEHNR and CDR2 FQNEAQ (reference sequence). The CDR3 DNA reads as TGTGCCAGCAGCTTGACAGATGGTAACACTGAAGCTTTCTTT. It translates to CASSLTDGNTEAFF.

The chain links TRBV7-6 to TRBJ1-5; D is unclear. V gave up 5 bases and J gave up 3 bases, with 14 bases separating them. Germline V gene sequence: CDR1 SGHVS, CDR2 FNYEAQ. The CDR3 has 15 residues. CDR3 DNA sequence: TGTGCCAGCAGCCCACTAGGTAGGGTCAATCAGCCCCAGCATTTT. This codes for CASSPLGRVNQPQHF.

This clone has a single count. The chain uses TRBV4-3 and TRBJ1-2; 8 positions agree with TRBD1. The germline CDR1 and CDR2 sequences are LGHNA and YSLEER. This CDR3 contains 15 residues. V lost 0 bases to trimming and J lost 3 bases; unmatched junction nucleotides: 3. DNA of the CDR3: TGCGCCAGCAGCCAAGATGACAGGGGTGACTATGGCTACACCTTC. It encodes CASSQDDRGDYGYTF.

DNA for the CDR3: TGTGCCAGCTGTCCGGGGGGGGCCCAAGAGACCCAGTACTTC. Translated, it gives CASCPGGAQETQYF. The gene calls are TRBV7-2 and TRBJ2-5; the match to TRBD2 covers 8 bases. The germline V gene has CDR1 SGHTA and CDR2 FQGNSA. V trimming: 8 bases; J trimming: 1 base; junction bases outside the gene matches: 6. There are 14 residues in the CDR3.

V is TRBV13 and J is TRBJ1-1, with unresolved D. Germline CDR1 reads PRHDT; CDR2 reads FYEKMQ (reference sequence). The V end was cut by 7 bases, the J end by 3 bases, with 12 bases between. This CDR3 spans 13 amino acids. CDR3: CASTLEGDTEAFF. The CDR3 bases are TGTGCCAGCACCCTAGAGGGCGACACTGAAGCTTTCTTT.

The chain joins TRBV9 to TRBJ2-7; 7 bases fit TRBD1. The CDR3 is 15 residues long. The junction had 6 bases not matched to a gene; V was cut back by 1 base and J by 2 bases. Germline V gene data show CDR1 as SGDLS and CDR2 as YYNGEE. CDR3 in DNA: TGTGCCAGCAGCGTATACCCCGGGACAGCCTACGAGCAGTACTTC. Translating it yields CASSVYPGTAYEQYF. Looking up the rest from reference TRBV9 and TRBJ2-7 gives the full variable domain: DSGVTQTPKHLITATGQRVTLRCSPRSGDLSVYWYQQSLDQGLQFLIQYYNGEERAKGNILERFSAQQFPDLHSELNLSSLELGDSALYFCASSVYPGTAYEQYFGPGTRLTVT.

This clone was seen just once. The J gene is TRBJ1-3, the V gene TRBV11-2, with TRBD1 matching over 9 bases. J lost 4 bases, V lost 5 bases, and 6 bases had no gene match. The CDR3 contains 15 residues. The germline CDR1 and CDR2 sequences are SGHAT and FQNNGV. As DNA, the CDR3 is TGTGCCAGCAGCGTACCCGGGACAGGGGGAAACACCATATATTTT. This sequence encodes CASSVPGTGGNTIYF.

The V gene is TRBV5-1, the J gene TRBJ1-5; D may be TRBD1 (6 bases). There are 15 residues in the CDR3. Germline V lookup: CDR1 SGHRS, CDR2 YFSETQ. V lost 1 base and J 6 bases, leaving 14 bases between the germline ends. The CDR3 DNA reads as TGCGCCAGCAGCTTGCTGGGGGCGCAGGGTCAGCCCCAGCATTTT. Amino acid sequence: CASSLLGAQGQPQHF.

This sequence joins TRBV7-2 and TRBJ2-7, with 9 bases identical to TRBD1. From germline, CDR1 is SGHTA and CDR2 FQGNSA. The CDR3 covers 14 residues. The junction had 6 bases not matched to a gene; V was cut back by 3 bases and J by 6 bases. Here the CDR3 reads CASSFAGTGTEQYF. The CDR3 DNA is TGTGCCAGCAGCTTCGCCGGGACAGGGACCGAGCAGTACTTC.

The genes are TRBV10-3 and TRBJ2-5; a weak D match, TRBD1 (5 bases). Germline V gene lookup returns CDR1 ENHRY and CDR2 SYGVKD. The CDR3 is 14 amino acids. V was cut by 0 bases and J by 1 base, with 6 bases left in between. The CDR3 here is CAISESQAQETQYF. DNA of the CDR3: TGTGCCATCAGTGAGTCACAGGCCCAAGAGACCCAGTACTTC.

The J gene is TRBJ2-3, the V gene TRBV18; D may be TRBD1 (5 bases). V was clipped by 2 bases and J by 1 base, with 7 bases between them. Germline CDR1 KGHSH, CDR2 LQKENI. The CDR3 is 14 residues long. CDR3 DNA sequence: TGTGCCAGCTCACCAATAGGGGGCACAGATACGCAGTATTTT. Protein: CASSPIGGTDTQYF.

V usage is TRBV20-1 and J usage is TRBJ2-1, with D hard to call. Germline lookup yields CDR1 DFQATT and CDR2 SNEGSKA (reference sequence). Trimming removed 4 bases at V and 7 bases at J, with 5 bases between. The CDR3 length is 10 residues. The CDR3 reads CSATANEQFF. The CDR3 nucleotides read TGCAGTGCTACAGCGAATGAGCAGTTCTTC.

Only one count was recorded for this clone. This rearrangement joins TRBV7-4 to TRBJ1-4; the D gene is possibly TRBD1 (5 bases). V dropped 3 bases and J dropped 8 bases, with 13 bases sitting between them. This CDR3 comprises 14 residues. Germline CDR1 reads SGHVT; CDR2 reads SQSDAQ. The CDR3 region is CASSLGRVLEKLFF. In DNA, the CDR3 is TGTGCCAGCAGCTTGGGCAGGGTCTTAGAAAAACTGTTTTTT.